This T cell receptor (beta chain) was sequenced in a study of post-analysis software for immune sequencing data. Study information: Courses of disease covered relapsing-remitting, secondary progressive and progressive-relapsing multiple sclerosis.

Study-level points and caveats: Elevated frequency relative to controls characterized a handful of TRBV segments in patients, TRBV5-6, TRBV5-1 and TRBV20-1 among them. The normalized Chao1 diversity of multiple sclerosis patients was significantly lower than that of controls. By F measure, samples from a shared preparation batch strongly co-clustered.

TCR beta libraries were prepared from cDNA with unique molecular identifiers. Around 500,000 cDNA molecules came from around 1 to 9.1 million T cells. A single record per CDR3 protein comes from TCRdb applying MiXCR to the PCR reads. The table records 700,000 to 800,000 distinct CDR3 sequences, roughly 27% of them present only once. Losses at the gene ends were 4 bases for V and 3 bases for J; bases not matched to a gene: 9. The CDR3 sequence is 16 residues long. Per the germline V gene, CDR1 is SGDLS and CDR2 is YYNGEE. Points on this clonotype: As yet, its antigen is unknown.

What was sequenced was blood. The receptor was isolated from a girl under 18 with multiple sclerosis. This chain connects TRBV9 to TRBJ2-1; 8 bases align to TRBD2. The chain's CDR3 is CASSPRTSSYYNEQFF. In nucleotides, the CDR3 is TGTGCCAGCAGCCCGAGGACTAGCAGTTACTACAATGAGCAGTTCTTC. Full variable domain (rest looked up from reference TRBV9 and TRBJ2-1): DSGVTQTPKHLITATGQRVTLRCSPRSGDLSVYWYQQSLDQGLQFLIQYYNGEERAKGNILERFSAQQFPDLHSELNLSSLELGDSALYFCASSPRTSSYYNEQFFGPGTRLTVL.